The next 14 T cell receptor beta chains were all read from a single sample in a study of regulatory T cells in long-lasting Graves disease. Time point described: persistent/refractory GD, antithyroid drugs over 5 years with positive TRAb. Isolated PBMC RNA provided the starting material for the TCR library. iRepertoire HTBI primers and Arm-PCR of CDR3 regions built TCR beta libraries. TCRdb re-derived calls from the multiplex PCR reads in MiXCR, one entry per CDR3 protein. The data contain approximately 440,000 distinct CDR3 sequences, about a quarter of them singletons. The material was peripheral blood mononuclear cells (PBMCs), obtained when the disease was refractory, from a patient treated with antithyroid drugs. These receptor sequences come from a female donor with Graves disease.

This chain links TRBV5-1 with TRBJ1-1; 9 nucleotides agree with TRBD1. Germline loops: CDR1 SGHRS, CDR2 YFSETQ. This CDR3 region has 13 residues. The V and J ends lost 7 bases and 5 bases, in that order; junction bases with no gene match: 6. CDR3 residues: CASAAGTGTEAFF. In DNA, the CDR3 is TGCGCCAGCGCGGCCGGGACAGGGACTGAAGCTTTCTTT.

This clonotype showed up just a few times. V usage is TRBV5-6 and J usage is TRBJ2-7, with D perhaps matching TRBD2 (6 bases). Germline lookup yields CDR1 SGHDT and CDR2 YYEEEE. This CDR3 has 14 residues. V was trimmed by 0 bases and J by 6 bases, leaving 13 bases between them. The CDR3 DNA sequence: TGTGCCAGCAGCTTGGAAGGGACTCTCACCGAGCAGTACTTC. Amino acids: CASSLEGTLTEQYF.

This clonotype has ten or more counts. This chain links TRBV19 with TRBJ1-5; D is undetermined. The CDR3 is 14 amino acids. Trimming cost V 5 bases and J 0 bases, with 8 bases left between them. CDR1 and CDR2 from the germline V gene are LNHDA and SQIVND (reference sequence). The CDR3 nucleotides are TGTGCCAGTAGTTCCCGGGCTAGCAATCAGCCCCAGCATTTT. Amino acids: CASSSRASNQPQHF.

V and J are TRBV18 and TRBJ1-2; possibly TRBD1 for D (6 bases). The V gene's germline CDR1 is KGHSH and CDR2 LQKENI. The V end was cut by 4 bases, the J end by 6 bases, with 12 bases between. The CDR3 length is 13 residues. This CDR3 reads CASSLTGKNGYTF. The CDR3 region has the DNA TGTGCCAGCTCACTAACAGGGAAGAATGGCTACACCTTC. Complete variable domain (other parts from reference TRBV18 and TRBJ1-2): NAGVMQNPRHLVRRRGQEARLRCSPMKGHSHVYWYRQLPEEGLKFMVYLQKENIIDESGMPKERFSAEFPKEGPSILRIQQVVRGDSAAYFCASSLTGKNGYTFGSGTRLTVV.

The sample holds a few counts of this clonotype. This chain uses TRBV5-1 with TRBJ1-1, with D tentatively TRBD1 (5 bases). The germline gives CDR1 SGHRS, CDR2 YFSETQ. CDR3 length: 15 residues. V lost 2 bases to trimming and J lost 1 base, with 12 bases between them. Here the CDR3 reads CASSFSTGPNTEAFF. The CDR3 DNA reads TGCGCCAGCAGCTTCAGTACAGGACCGAACACTGAAGCTTTCTTT. The entire variable domain, with the rest obtained from reference TRBV5-1 and TRBJ1-1, is as follows: KAGVTQTPRYLIKTRGQQVTLSCSPISGHRSVSWYQQTPGQGLQFLFEYFSETQRNKGNFPGRFSGRQFSNSRSEMNVSTLELGDSALYLCASSFSTGPNTEAFFGQGTRLTVV.

This clonotype was counted only a few times. The rearrangement uses TRBV18 and TRBJ1-1; D unresolved. V dropped 0 bases and J dropped 4 bases, with 21 bases sitting between them. The CDR3 runs to 18 residues. Germline CDR1 and CDR2: KGHSH and LQKENI. CDR3 in DNA: TGTGCCAGCTCACCACCCAAGCCAAGAGTTTTAGGTGGCACTGAAGCTTTCTTT. Translated, it gives CASSPPKPRVLGGTEAFF.

This clonotype has only a few counts. V usage is TRBV27 and J usage is TRBJ2-2; D gene ambiguous. The germline CDR1 and CDR2 sequences are MNHEY and SMNVEV (reference sequence). The V end was cut by 6 bases, the J end by 2 bases, with 16 bases between. The CDR3 consists of 16 residues. CDR3 residues: CASSLTSILNTGELFF. The CDR3 coding sequence is TGTGCCAGCAGCCTTACCTCCATACTAAACACCGGGGAGCTGTTTTTT.

This clonotype came up a few times. V usage is TRBV7-2 and J usage is TRBJ2-5; D unclear. Trimming took off 2 bases at V and 7 bases at J, with 8 bases between the two ends. The V gene's germline CDR1 is SGHTA and CDR2 FQGNSA. This CDR3 has 12 amino acids. CDR3 nucleotides: TGTGCCAGCAGCTTAACTCCGGGGACCCAGTACTTC. Translating it yields CASSLTPGTQYF.

V is TRBV20-1 and J is TRBJ1-1; 10 bases align to TRBD1. The CDR3 has 17 residues. J lost 1 base, V lost 2 bases, and 10 bases had no gene match. Germline values: CDR1 DFQATT, CDR2 SNEGSKA (reference sequence). For the CDR3, the DNA is TGCAGTGCTAGATTAAGGGACAGGGGACTTTCGAACACTGAAGCTTTCTTT. Translation: CSARLRDRGLSNTEAFF.

In its sample, this clonotype was seen many times. The CDR3 nucleotides are TGCGCCAGCAGCTATAAGACAGGGAACACTGAAGCTTTCTTT. This gives the protein CASSYKTGNTEAFF. This rearrangement joins TRBV5-1 to TRBJ1-1; the D gene is possibly TRBD1 (6 bases). The CDR3 is 14 amino acids. V lost 3 bases and J 1 base, leaving 10 bases between the germline ends. Looked up from germline, CDR1 is SGHRS and CDR2 is YFSETQ.

The chain carries TRBV6-1 and TRBJ2-5; perhaps TRBD1 as D (5 bases). The CDR3 is 18 residues long. Germline V gene data show CDR1 as MNHNS and CDR2 as SASEGT. V lost 7 bases and J lost 4, with 28 bases in between. The CDR3 nucleotides are TGTGCCAGCAAGTTCAGACCTGAGGCAGGGTTTACCCCAGAGACCCAGTACTTC. It specifies CASKFRPEAGFTPETQYF.

This clonotype was observed many times. The chain employs TRBV30 and TRBJ2-5; 12 bases match TRBD2. Germline values: CDR1 GTSNPN, CDR2 SVGIG (reference sequence). This CDR3 has 19 amino acids. Trimming removed 1 base from V and 5 bases from J; junction bases left unmatched: 17. The CDR3 sequence is CAWSAGTTLAGGPSETQYF. For the CDR3, the DNA is TGTGCCTGGAGTGCGGGGACAACCCTAGCGGGAGGGCCCTCCGAGACCCAGTACTTC.

The chain employs TRBV7-9 and TRBJ2-1; 9 nucleotides align to TRBD2. The CDR3 covers 14 residues. The germline V gene encodes CDR1 SEHNR and CDR2 FQNEAQ (reference sequence). J was trimmed by 12 bases and V by 3 bases; bases with no gene match: 9. Here the CDR3 reads CASSFWQLAGLQFF. In nucleotides, the CDR3 is TGTGCCAGCAGCTTTTGGCAACTAGCGGGCCTGCAGTTCTTC.

CDR3 coding DNA: TGCAGCGTTGAAGATTGGACAGGGGGCAAAGAGACCCAGTACTTC. Its protein is CSVEDWTGGKETQYF. V and J are TRBV29-1 and TRBJ2-5; 11 bases align to TRBD1. The CDR3 has 15 amino acids. Germline V gives CDR1 SQVTM, CDR2 ANQGSEA. V was clipped by 0 bases and J by 3 bases; unmatched bases: 3.